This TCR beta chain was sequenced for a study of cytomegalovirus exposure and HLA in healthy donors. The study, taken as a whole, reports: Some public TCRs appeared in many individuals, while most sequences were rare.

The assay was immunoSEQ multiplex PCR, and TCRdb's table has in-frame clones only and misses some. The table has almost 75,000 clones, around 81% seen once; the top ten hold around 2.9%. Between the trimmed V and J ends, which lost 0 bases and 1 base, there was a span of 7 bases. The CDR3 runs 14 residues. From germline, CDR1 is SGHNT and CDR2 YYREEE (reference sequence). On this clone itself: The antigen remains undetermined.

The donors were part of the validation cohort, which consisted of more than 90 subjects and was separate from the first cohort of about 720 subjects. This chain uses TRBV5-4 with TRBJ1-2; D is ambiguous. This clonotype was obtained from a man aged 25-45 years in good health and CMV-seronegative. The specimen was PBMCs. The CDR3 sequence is CASSLALGNYGYTF. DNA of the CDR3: TGTGCCAGCAGCTTGGCCCTAGGTAACTATGGCTACACCTTC. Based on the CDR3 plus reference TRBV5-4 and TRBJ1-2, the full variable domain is ETGVTQSPTHLIKTRGQQVTLRCSSQSGHNTVSWYQQALGQGPQFIFQYYREEENGRGNFPPRFSGLQFPNYSSELNVNALELDDSALYLCASSLALGNYGYTFGSGTRLTVV.